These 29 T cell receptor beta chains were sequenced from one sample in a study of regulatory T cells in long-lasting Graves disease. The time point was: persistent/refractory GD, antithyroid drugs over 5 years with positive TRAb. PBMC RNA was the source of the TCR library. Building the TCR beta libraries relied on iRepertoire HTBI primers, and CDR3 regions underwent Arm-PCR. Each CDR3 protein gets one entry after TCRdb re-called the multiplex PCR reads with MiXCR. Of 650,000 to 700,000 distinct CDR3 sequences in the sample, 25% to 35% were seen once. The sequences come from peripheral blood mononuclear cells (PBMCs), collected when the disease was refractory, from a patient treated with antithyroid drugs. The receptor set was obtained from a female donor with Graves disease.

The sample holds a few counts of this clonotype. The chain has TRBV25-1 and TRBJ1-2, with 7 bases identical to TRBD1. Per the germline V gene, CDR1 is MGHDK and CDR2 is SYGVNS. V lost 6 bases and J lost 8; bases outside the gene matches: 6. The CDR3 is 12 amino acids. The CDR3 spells CASRGTAWGYTF. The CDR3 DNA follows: TGTGCCAGCAGAGGGACAGCCTGGGGCTACACCTTC.

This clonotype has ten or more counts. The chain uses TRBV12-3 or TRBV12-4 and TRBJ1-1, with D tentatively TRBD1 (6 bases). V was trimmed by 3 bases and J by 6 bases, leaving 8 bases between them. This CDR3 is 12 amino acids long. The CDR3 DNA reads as TGTGCCAGCAGTTTGGAGGGGGCTGAAGCTTTCTTT. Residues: CASSLEGAEAFF.

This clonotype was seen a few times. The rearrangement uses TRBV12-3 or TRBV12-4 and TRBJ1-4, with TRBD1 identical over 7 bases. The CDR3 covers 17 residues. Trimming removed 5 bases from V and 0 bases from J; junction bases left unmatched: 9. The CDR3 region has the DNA TGTGCCAGCAGTGAAATGCAGGGGACAGCAACTAATGAAAAACTGTTTTTT. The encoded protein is CASSEMQGTATNEKLFF.

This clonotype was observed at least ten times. The DNA of the CDR3 is TGTGCCAGCACTACATACACTGAAGCTTTCTTT. Protein sequence: CASTTYTEAFF. The chain employs TRBV28 and TRBJ1-1; D not certain. Trimming left V 7 bases short and J 3 bases short, with 6 bases between. The CDR3 is 11 residues long. Germline V gives CDR1 MDHEN, CDR2 SYDVKM. The complete variable domain, with remaining parts taken from reference TRBV28 and TRBJ1-1, reads DVKVTQSSRYLVKRTGEKVFLECVQDMDHENMFWYRQDPGLGLRLIYFSYDVKMKEKGDIPEGYSVSREKKERFSLILESASTNQTSMYLCASTTYTEAFFGQGTRLTVV.

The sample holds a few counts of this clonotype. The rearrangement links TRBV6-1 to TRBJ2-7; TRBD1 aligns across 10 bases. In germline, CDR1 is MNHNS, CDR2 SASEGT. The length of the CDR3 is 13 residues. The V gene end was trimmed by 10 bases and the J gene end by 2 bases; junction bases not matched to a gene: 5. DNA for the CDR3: TGTGCCACCAAGGGACAGGGGCCCTACGAGCAGTACTTC. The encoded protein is CATKGQGPYEQYF.

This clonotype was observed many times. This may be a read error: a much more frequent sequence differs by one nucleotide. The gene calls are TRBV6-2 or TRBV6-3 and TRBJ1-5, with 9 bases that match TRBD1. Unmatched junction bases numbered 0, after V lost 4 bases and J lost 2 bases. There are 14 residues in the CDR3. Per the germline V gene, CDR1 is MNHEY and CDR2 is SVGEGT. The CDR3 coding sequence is TGTGCCAGCAGTTGGACAGGGGGCAATCAGCCCCAGCATTTT. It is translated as CASSWTGGNQPQHF.

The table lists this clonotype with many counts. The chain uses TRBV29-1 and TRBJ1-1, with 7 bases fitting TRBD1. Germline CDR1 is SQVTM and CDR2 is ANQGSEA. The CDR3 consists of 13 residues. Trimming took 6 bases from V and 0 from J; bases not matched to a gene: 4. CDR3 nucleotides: TGCAGCGTCGCCGGGACAGTGAACACTGAAGCTTTCTTT. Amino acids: CSVAGTVNTEAFF.

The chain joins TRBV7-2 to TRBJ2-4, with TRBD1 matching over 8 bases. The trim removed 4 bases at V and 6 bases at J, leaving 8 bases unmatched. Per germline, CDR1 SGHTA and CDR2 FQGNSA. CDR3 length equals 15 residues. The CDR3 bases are TGTGCCAGCAGCTCCCATCAGGGGGCGGGAAACATTCAGTACTTC. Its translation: CASSSHQGAGNIQYF.

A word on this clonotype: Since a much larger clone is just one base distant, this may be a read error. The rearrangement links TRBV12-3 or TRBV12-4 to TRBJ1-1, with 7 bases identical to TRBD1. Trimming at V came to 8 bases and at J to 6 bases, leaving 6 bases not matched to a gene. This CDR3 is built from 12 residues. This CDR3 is CASGPTGSEAFF. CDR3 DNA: TGTGCCAGCGGCCCGACAGGGTCTGAAGCTTTCTTT.

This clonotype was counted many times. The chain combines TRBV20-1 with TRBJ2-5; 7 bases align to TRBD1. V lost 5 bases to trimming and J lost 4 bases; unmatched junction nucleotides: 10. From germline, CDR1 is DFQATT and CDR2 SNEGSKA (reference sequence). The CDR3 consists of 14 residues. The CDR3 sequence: CSAGGSDRAETQYF. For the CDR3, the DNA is TGCAGTGCTGGAGGTTCAGACAGGGCAGAGACCCAGTACTTC.

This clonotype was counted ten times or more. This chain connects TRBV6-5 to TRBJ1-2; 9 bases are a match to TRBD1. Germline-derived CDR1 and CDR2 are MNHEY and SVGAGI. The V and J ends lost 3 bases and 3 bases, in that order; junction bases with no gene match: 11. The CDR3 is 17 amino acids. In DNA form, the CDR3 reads TGTGCCAGCAGTTATCTCAATTACAGGGGGCCTCACTATGGCTACACCTTC. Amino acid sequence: CASSYLNYRGPHYGYTF.

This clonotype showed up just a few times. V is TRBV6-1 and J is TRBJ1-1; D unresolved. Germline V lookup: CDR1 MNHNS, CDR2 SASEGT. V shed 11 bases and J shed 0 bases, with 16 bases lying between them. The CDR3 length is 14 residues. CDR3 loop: CAVTGELMNTEAFF. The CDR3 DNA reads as TGTGCCGTTACCGGGGAGCTCATGAACACTGAAGCTTTCTTT.

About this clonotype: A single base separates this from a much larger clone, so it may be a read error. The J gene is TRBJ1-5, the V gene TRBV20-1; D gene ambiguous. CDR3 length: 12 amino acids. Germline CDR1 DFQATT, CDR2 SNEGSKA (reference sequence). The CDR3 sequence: CSALPGNQLQHF. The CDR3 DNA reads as TGCAGTGCCCTACCGGGCAATCAGCTCCAGCATTTT.

CDR3 amino acids: CASSQVSMRSPLHF. CDR3 bases: TGTGCCAGCAGCCAAGTGTCCATGCGATCACCCCTCCACTTT. The chain employs TRBV14 and TRBJ1-6; D ambiguous. CDR1 SGHDN and CDR2 FVKESK come from the germline V gene. There are 14 residues in the CDR3. V lost 1 base to trimming and J lost 10 bases, with 11 bases between them.

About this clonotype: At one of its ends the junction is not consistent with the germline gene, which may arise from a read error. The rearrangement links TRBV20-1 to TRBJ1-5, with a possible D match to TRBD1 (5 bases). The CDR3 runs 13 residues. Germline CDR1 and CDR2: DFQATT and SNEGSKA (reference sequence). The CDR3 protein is CSAGGGSNQPRHF. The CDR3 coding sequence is TGCAGTGCTGGGGGGGGGAGCAATCAGCCCCGGCATTTT.

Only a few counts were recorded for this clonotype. The CDR3: CASSPSTGSEAFF. CDR3 in DNA: TGTGCCAGCAGCCCTTCGACAGGGTCTGAAGCTTTCTTT. The genes are TRBV3-1 and TRBJ1-1; 7 bases are shared with TRBD1. V was clipped by 4 bases and J by 6 bases; unmatched bases: 5. CDR1 is LGHDT, CDR2 YNNKEL, per germline (reference sequence). CDR3 length equals 13 residues.

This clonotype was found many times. The CDR3 nucleotides are TGTGCCAGCAGTTACTCGGGGGGATACTACGAGCAGTACTTC. This encodes CASSYSGGYYEQYF. The rearrangement joins TRBV6-5 to TRBJ2-7, with D perhaps matching TRBD2 (6 bases). Germline V gene data show CDR1 as MNHEY and CDR2 as SVGAGI. CDR3 length: 14 amino acids. Trimming pared 0 bases from V and 3 bases from J, leaving 9 bases between.

CDR3 sequence: CAWSVLGRSTGTQYF. CDR3 nucleotide sequence: TGTGCCTGGAGTGTATTAGGGCGGTCGACAGGGACCCAGTACTTC. This chain links TRBV30 with TRBJ2-5, with a possible D match to TRBD1 (6 bases). Germline CDR1 is GTSNPN and CDR2 is SVGIG (reference sequence). The CDR3 is 15 residues long. V lost 0 bases and J lost 7, with 18 bases in between.

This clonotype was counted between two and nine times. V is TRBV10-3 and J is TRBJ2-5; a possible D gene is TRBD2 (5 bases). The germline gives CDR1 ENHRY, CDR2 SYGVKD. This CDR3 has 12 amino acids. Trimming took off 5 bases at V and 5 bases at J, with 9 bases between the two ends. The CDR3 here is CAISPPGETQYF. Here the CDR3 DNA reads TGTGCCATCAGTCCTCCGGGGGAGACCCAGTACTTC.

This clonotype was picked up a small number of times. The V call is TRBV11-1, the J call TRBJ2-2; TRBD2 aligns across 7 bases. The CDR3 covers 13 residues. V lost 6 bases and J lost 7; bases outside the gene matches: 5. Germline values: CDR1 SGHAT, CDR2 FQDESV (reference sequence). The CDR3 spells CASRVGTIGELFF. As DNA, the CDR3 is TGTGCCAGCAGGGTAGGGACTATCGGGGAGCTGTTTTTT.

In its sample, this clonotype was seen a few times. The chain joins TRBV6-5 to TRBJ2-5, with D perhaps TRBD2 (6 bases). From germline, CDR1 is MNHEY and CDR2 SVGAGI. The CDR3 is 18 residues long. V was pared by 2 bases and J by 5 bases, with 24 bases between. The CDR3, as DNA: TGTGCCAGCAGTTACCGGGGGAGAGAAGCGTCGGTGTACGAGACCCAGTACTTC. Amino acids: CASSYRGREASVYETQYF.

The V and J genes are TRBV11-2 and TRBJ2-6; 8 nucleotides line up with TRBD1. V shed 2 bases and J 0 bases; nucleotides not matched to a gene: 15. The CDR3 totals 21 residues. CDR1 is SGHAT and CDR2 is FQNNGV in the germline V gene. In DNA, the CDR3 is TGTGCCAGCAGCTTACAAACTTACCGGGACAGGTTCAACTCTGGGGCCAACGTCCTGACTTTC. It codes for CASSLQTYRDRFNSGANVLTF.

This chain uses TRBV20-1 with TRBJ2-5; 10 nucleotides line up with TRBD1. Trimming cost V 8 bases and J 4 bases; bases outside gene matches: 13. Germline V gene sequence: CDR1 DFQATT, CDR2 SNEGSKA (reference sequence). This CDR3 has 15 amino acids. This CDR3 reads CSPSTPGTGVETQYF. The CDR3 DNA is TGCAGTCCGTCCACACCCGGGACAGGGGTAGAGACCCAGTACTTC.

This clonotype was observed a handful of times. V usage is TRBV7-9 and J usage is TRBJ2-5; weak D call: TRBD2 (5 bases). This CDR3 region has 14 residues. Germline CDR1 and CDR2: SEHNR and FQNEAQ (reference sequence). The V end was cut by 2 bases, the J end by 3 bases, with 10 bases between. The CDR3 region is CASSLSPGKETQYF. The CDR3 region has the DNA TGTGCCAGCAGCTTAAGTCCGGGGAAAGAGACCCAGTACTTC.

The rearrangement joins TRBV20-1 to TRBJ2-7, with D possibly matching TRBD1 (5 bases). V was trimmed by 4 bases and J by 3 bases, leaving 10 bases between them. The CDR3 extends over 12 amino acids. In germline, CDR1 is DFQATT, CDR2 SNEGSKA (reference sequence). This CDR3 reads CSATPTDYEQYF. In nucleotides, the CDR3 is TGCAGTGCTACTCCGACAGACTACGAGCAGTACTTC.

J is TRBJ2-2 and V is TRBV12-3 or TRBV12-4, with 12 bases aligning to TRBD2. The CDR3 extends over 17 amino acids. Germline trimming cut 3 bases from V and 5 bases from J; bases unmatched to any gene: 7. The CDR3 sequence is CASSLGLAGLGTGELFF. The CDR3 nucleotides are TGTGCCAGCAGTTTGGGACTAGCGGGCCTGGGGACCGGGGAGCTGTTTTTT.

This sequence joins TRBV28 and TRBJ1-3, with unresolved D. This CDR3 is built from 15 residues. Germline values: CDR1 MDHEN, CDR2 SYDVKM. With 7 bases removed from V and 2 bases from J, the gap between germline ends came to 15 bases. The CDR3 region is CASTLVALTGNTIYF. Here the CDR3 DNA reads TGTGCCAGCACCCTCGTGGCACTTACTGGAAACACCATATATTTT.

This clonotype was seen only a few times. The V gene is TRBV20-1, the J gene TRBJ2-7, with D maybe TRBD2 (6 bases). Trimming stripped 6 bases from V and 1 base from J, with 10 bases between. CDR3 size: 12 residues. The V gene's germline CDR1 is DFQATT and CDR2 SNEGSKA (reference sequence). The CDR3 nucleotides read TGCAGTGCAGCCCGGGGGTCCTACGAGCAGTACTTC. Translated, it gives CSAARGSYEQYF.

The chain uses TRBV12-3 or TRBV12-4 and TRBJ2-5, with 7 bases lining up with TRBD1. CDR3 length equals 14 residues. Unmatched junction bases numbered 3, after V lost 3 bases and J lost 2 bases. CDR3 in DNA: TGTGCCAGCAGTTTCCGGGACAGACAAGAGACCCAGTACTTC. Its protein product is CASSFRDRQETQYF.